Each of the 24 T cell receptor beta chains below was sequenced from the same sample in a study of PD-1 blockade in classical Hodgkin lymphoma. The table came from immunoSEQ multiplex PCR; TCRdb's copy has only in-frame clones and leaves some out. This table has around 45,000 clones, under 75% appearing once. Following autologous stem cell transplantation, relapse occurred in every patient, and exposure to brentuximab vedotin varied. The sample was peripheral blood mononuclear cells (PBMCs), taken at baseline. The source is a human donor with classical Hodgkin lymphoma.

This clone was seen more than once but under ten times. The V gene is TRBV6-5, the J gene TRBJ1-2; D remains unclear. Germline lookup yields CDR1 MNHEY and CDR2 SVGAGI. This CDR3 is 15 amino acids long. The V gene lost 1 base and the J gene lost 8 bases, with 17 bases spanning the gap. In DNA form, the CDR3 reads TGTGCCAGCAGTTACTATAGGGATCATCCGTCGGGCTACACCTTC. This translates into CASSYYRDHPSGYTF.

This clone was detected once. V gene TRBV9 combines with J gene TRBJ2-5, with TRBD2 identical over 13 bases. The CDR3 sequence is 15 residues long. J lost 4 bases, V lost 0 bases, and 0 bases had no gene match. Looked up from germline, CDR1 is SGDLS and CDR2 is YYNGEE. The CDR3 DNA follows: TGTGCCAGCAGCGTAGGACTAGCGGGGGGAGAGACCCAGTACTTC. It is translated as CASSVGLAGGETQYF.

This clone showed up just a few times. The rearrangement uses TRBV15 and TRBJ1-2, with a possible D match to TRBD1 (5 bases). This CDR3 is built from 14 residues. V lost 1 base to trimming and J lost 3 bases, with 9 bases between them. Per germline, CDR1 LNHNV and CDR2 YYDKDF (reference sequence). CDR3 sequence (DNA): TGTGCCACCAGCAGAGCCAGGGACCACTATGGCTACACCTTC. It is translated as CATSRARDHYGYTF.

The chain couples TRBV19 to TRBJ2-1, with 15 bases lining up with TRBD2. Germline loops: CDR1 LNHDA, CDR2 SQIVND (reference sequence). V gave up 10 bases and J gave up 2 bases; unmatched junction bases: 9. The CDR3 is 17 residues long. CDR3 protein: CATTGRTSGRAYNEQFF. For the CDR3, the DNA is TGTGCCACCACAGGGAGGACTAGCGGGAGGGCCTACAATGAGCAGTTCTTC.

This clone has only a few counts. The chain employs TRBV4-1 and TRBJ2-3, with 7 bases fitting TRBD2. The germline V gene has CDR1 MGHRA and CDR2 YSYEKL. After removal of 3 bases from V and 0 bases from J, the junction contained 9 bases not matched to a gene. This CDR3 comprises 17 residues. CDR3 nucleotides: TGCGCCAGCAGCCATGCGACTTCTAGCGGCAGCACAGATACGCAGTATTTT. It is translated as CASSHATSSGSTDTQYF.

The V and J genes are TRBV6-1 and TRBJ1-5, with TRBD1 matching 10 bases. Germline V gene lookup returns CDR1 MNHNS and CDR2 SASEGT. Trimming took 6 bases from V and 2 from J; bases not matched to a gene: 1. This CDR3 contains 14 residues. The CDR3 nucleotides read TGTGCCAGCAGGGACAGGGGGGGCAATCAGCCCCAGCATTTT. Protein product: CASRDRGGNQPQHF.

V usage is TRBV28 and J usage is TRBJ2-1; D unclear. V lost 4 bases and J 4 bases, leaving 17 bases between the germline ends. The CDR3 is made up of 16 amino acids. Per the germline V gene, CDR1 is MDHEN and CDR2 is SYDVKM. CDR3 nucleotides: TGTGCCAGCAGTTCCCCCAGCGCTCCCTTTTACAATGAGCAGTTCTTC. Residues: CASSSPSAPFYNEQFF.

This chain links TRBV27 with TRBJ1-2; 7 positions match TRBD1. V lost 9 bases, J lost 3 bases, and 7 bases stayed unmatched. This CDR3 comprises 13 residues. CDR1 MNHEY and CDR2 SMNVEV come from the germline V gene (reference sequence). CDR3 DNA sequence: TGTGCCAGTAGAGGGGGCGGCGACTATGGCTACACCTTC. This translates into CASRGGGDYGYTF.

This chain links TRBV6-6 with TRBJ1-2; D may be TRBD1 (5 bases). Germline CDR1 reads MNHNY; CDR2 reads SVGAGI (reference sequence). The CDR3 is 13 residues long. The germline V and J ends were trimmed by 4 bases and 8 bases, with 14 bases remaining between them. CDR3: CASSSQGNGGYTF. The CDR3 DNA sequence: TGTGCCAGCAGTTCTCAGGGCAATGGCGGCTACACCTTC.

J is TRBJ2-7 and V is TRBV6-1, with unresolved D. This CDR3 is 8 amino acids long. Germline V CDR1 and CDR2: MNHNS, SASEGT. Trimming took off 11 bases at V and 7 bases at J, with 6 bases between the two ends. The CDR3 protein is CAAPEQYF. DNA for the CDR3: TGTGCCGCCCCAGAGCAGTACTTC.

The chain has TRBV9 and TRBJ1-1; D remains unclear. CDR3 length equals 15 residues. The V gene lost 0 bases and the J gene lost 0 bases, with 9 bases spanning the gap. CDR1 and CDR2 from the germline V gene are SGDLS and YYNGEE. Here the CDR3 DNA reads TGTGCCAGCAGCGTAGGTGGAGAGATGAACACTGAAGCTTTCTTT. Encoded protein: CASSVGGEMNTEAFF.

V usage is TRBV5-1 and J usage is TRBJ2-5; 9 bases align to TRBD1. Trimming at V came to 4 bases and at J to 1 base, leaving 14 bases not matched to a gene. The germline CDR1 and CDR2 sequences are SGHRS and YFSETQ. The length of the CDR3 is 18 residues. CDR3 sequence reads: CASSVGTGLINPQETQYF. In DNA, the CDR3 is TGCGCCAGCAGCGTGGGGACAGGGTTAATAAATCCCCAAGAGACCCAGTACTTC.

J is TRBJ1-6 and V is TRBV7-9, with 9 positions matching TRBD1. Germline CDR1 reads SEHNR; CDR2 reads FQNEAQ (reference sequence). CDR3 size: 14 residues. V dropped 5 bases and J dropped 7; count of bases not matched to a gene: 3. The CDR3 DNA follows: TGTGCCAGCAGCCAAACAGGGGGCAATTCACCCCTCCACTTT. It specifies CASSQTGGNSPLHF.

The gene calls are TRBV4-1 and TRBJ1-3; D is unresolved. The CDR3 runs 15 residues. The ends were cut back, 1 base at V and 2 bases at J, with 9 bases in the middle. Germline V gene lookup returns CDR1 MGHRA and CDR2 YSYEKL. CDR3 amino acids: CASSQVPGTGNTIYF. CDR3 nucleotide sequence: TGCGCCAGCAGCCAAGTACCTGGAACTGGAAACACCATATATTTT.

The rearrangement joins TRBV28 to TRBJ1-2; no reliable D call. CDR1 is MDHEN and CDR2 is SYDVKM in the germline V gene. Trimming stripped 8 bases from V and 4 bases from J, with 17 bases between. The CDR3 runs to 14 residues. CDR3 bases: TGTGCCAGCGGGCAAGGAGGATTTTTCTATGGCTACACCTTC. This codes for CASGQGGFFYGYTF.

The chain's CDR3 is CASSLRLAGYQFF. DNA of the CDR3: TGTGCCAGCAGCTTACGTCTAGCGGGATACCAGTTCTTC. V is TRBV9 and J is TRBJ2-1, with 9 bases identical to TRBD2. This CDR3 has 13 amino acids. V was clipped by 4 bases and J by 13 bases; unmatched bases: 9. CDR1 SGDLS and CDR2 YYNGEE come from the germline V gene. Looking up the rest from reference TRBV9 and TRBJ2-1 gives the full variable domain: DSGVTQTPKHLITATGQRVTLRCSPRSGDLSVYWYQQSLDQGLQFLIQYYNGEERAKGNILERFSAQQFPDLHSELNLSSLELGDSALYFCASSLRLAGYQFFGPGTRLTVL.

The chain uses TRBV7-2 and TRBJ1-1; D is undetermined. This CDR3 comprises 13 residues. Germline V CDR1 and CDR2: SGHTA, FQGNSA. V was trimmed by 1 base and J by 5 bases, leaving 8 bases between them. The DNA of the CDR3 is TGTGCCAGCAGCTTAGTAGGAAGGACTGAAGCTTTCTTT. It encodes CASSLVGRTEAFF.

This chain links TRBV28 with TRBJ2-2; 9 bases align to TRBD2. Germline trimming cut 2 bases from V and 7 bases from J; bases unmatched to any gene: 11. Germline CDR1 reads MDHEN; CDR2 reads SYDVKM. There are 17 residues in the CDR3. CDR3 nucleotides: TGTGCCAGCAGTTTAACAGGCCTAGCGGGATTGGGCGGGGAGCTGTTTTTT. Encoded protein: CASSLTGLAGLGGELFF. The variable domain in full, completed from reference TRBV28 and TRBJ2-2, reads DVKVTQSSRYLVKRTGEKVFLECVQDMDHENMFWYRQDPGLGLRLIYFSYDVKMKEKGDIPEGYSVSREKKERFSLILESASTNQTSMYLCASSLTGLAGLGGELFFGEGSRLTVL.

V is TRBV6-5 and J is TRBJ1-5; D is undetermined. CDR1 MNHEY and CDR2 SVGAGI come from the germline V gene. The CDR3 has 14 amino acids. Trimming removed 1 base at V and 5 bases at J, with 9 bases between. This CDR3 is CASSYFSIYQPQHF. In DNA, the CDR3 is TGTGCCAGCAGTTACTTTAGTATTTATCAGCCCCAGCATTTT.

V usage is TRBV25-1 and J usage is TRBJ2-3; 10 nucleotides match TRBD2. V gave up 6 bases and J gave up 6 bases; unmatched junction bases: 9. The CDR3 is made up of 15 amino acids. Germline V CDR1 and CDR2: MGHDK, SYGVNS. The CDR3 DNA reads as TGTGCCAGCAGACCGAGCGGGGGGGGCCTGGATACGCAGTATTTT. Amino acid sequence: CASRPSGGGLDTQYF.

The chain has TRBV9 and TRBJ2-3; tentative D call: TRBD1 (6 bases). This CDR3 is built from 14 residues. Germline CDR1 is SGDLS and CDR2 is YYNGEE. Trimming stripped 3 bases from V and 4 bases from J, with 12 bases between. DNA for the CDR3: TGTGCCAGCAGCGAGCGTAGGGGGTCAGATACGCAGTATTTT. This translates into CASSERRGSDTQYF. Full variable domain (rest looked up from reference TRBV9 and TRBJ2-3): DSGVTQTPKHLITATGQRVTLRCSPRSGDLSVYWYQQSLDQGLQFLIQYYNGEERAKGNILERFSAQQFPDLHSELNLSSLELGDSALYFCASSERRGSDTQYFGPGTRLTVL.

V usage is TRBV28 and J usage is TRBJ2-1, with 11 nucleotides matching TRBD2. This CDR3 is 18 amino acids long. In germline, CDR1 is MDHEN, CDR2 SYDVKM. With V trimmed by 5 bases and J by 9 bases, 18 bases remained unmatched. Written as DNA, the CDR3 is TGTGCCAGCAGTCCCCTCCAACTAGCGGGAGAAAGACCGGCTGAGCAGTTCTTC. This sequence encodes CASSPLQLAGERPAEQFF.

The CDR3 DNA is TGTGCCACCAGCACCCCGACTCTCTTAGCCAAAAACATTCAGTACTTC. Amino acid sequence: CATSTPTLLAKNIQYF. The V gene is TRBV15, the J gene TRBJ2-4; D is unresolved. Trimming stripped 4 bases from V and 0 bases from J, with 13 bases between. Germline lookup yields CDR1 LNHNV and CDR2 YYDKDF (reference sequence). This CDR3 spans 16 amino acids.

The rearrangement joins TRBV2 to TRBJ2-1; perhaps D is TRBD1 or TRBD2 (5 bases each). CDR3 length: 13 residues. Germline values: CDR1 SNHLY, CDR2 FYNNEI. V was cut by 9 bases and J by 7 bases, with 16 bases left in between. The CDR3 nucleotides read TGTGCCAGGGAGTTCGAGGGGTCGAATGAGCAGTTCTTC. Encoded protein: CAREFEGSNEQFF.